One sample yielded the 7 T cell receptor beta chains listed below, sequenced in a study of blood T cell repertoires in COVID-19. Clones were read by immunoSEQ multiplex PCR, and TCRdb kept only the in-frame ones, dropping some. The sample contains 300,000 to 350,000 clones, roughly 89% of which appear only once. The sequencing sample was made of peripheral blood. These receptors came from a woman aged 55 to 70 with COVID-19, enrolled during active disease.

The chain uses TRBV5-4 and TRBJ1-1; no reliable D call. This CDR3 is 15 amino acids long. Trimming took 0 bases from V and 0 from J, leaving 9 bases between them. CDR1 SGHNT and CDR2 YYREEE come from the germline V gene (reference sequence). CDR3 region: CASSLETRLNTEAFF. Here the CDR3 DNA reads TGTGCCAGCAGCTTGGAAACTAGATTGAACACTGAAGCTTTCTTT.

This CDR3 reads CASSPRDSLDTQYF. Here the CDR3 DNA reads TGTGCCAGCAGTCCGCGGGACAGTTTAGATACGCAGTATTTT. The rearrangement joins TRBV27 to TRBJ2-3, with D possibly being TRBD1 (7 bases). Between the trimmed V and J ends, which lost 5 bases and 5 bases, there was a span of 14 bases. The CDR3 contains 14 residues. The germline V gene encodes CDR1 MNHEY and CDR2 SMNVEV (reference sequence).

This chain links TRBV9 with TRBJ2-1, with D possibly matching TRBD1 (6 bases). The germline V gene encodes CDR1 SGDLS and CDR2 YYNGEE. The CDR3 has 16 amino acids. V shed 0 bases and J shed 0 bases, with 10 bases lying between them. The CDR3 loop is CASSVDRGSSYNEQFF. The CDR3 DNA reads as TGTGCCAGCAGCGTAGATAGGGGGAGCTCCTACAATGAGCAGTTCTTC.

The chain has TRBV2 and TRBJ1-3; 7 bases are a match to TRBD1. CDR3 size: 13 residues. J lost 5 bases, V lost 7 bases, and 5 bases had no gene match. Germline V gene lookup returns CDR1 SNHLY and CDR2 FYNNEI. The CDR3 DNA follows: TGTGCCAGCATCAAACAGGGGCGAAACACCATATATTTT. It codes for CASIKQGRNTIYF.

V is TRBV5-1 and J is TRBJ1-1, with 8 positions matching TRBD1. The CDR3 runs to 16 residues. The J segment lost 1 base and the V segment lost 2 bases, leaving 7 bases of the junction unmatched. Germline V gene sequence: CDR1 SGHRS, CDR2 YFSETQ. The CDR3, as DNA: TGCGCCAGCAGCTTATGGACAGGGCCTCCGAACACTGAAGCTTTCTTT. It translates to CASSLWTGPPNTEAFF.

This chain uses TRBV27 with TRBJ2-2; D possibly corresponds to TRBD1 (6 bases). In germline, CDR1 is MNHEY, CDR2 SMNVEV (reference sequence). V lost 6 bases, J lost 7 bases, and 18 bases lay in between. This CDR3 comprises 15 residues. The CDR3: CASRTGVPRGGELFF. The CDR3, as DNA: TGTGCCAGCAGGACTGGGGTACCCAGGGGCGGGGAGCTGTTTTTT.

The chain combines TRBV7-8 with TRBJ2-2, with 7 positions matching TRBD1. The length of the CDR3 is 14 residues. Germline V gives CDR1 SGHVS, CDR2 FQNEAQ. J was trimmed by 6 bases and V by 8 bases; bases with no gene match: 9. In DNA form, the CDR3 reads TGTGCCAGCGGACCGATAGGGGGCTCCGGGGAGCTGTTTTTT. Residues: CASGPIGGSGELFF.